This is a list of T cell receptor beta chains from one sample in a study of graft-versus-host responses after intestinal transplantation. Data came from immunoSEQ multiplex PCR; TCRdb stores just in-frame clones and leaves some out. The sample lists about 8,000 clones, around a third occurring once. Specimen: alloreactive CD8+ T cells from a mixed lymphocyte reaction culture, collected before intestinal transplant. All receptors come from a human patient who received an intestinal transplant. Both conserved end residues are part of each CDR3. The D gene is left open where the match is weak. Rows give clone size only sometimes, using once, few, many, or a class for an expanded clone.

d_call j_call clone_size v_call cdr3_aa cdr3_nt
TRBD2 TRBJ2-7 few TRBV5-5 CASRSGLAGSYEQYF TGTGCCAGCAGGTCAGGACTAGCGGGGTCCTACGAGCAGTACTTC
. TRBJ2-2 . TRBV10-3 CAISPRRLAGPTGELFF TGTGCCATCAGCCCCCGCAGGTTGGCGGGCCCAACCGGGGAGCTGTTTTTT
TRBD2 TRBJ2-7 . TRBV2 CASSEYRAGPYEQYF TGTGCCAGCAGTGAATATCGAGCGGGGCCCTACGAGCAGTACTTC
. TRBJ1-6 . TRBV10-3 CAISDLGASPLHF TGTGCCATCAGTGATCTGGGGGCATCACCCCTCCACTTT
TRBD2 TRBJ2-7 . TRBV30 CAFLAGSSYEQYF TGTGCCTTTCTAGCGGGTAGCTCCTACGAGCAGTACTTC
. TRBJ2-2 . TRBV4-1 CATKLEPYDPGELFF TGCGCCACCAAATTGGAGCCCTACGATCCCGGGGAGCTGTTTTTT
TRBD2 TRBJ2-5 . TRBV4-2 CASSQVSGSNTGETQYF TGTGCCAGCAGCCAAGTTAGCGGGAGCAATACGGGAGAGACCCAGTACTTC
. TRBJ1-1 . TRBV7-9 CASSLMYLGSTEAFF TGTGCCAGCAGCTTAATGTATTTGGGGAGCACTGAAGCTTTCTTT
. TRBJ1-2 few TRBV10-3 CAISEDTPDGYTF TGTGCCATCAGTGAAGACACCCCTGACGGCTACACCTTC
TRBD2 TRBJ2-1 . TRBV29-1 CSTAQAGVGVYNEQFF TGCAGCACAGCCCAGGCGGGGGTGGGGGTCTACAATGAGCAGTTCTTC
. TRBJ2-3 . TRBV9 CASSGGLSTDTQYF TGTGCCAGCAGCGGAGGGCTAAGCACAGATACGCAGTATTTT
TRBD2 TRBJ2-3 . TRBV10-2 CASSEGTSGGDTQYF TGCGCCAGCAGTGAAGGGACTAGCGGCGGGGATACGCAGTATTTT
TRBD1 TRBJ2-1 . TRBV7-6 CASSLSAGGFNNEQFF TGTGCCAGCAGCTTATCGGCAGGGGGATTCAACAATGAGCAGTTCTTC
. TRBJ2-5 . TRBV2 CASSDPRTEETQYF TGTGCCAGCAGTGACCCCCGGACAGAAGAGACCCAGTACTTC
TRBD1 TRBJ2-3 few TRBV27 CASRPRMGQGLGTDTQYF TGTGCCAGCAGGCCAAGGATGGGACAGGGGCTGGGCACAGATACGCAGTATTTT
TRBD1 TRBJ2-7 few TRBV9 CASSLGQGSHEQYF TGTGCCAGCAGCCTGGGACAGGGAAGCCACGAGCAGTACTTC
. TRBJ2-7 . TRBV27 CASSLAGDSTYEQYF TGTGCCAGCAGTTTAGCTGGAGACAGTACCTACGAGCAGTACTTC
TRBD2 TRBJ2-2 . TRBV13 CASSLGAGNPTGELFF TGTGCCAGCAGCTTAGGAGCGGGAAATCCCACCGGGGAGCTGTTTTTT
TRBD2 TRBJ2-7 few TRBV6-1 CASSALATTYEQYF TGTGCCAGCAGTGCACTAGCGACGACCTACGAGCAGTACTTC
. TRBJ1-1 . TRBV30 CAGRFSTEAFF TGTGCCGGCAGATTTTCCACTGAAGCTTTCTTT
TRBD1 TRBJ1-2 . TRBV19 CASLQGSYGYTF TGTGCCAGCCTACAGGGGAGCTATGGCTACACCTTC
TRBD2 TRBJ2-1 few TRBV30 CAWSEYRGGQFF TGTGCCTGGAGTGAATATCGGGGGGGGCAGTTCTTC
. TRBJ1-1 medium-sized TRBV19 CASSIVVGGEAFF TGTGCCAGTAGTATAGTAGTCGGGGGTGAAGCTTTCTTT
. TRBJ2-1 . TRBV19 CASKGGGFGSAYNEQFF TGTGCCAGCAAAGGGGGCGGGTTCGGGAGTGCCTACAATGAGCAGTTCTTC
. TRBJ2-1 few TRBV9 CASSPFIEQFF TGTGCCAGCAGCCCCTTTATTGAGCAGTTCTTC
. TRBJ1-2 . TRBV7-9 CASSLGANTF TGTGCCAGCAGCTTAGGGGCCAACACCTTC
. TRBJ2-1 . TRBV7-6 CASSQPLANEQFF TGTGCCAGCAGCCAACCCCTAGCCAATGAGCAGTTCTTC
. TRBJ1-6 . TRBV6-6 CASSPQGNGPLHF TGTGCCAGCAGTCCTCAGGGTAATGGACCCCTCCACTTT
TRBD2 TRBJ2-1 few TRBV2 CASKKGTSIYNEQFF TGTGCCAGCAAGAAGGGGACTAGCATATACAATGAGCAGTTCTTC
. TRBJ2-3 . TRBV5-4 CASSLPGRPDTQYF TGTGCCAGCTCCCTCCCGGGAAGACCAGATACGCAGTATTTT
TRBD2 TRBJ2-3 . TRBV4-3 CASSQEGIAGGLSDTQYF TGCGCCAGCAGCCAAGAGGGGATAGCGGGGGGGTTGTCAGATACGCAGTATTTT
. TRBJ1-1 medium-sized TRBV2 CASSGLEAFF TGTGCCAGCAGTGGACTCGAAGCTTTCTTT
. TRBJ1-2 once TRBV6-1 CVSSERVYGYTF TGTGTCAGCAGTGAACGGGTCTATGGCTACACCTTC
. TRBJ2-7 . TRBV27 CASSLTATYEQYF TGTGCCAGCAGTTTAACCGCGACCTACGAGCAGTACTTC
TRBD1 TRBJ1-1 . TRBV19 CASSIGGQGSGPEAFF TGTGCCAGTAGTATAGGGGGACAGGGATCTGGCCCTGAAGCTTTCTTT
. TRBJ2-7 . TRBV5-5 CASSLGDFPYEQYF TGTGCCAGCAGCTTGGGGGACTTCCCGTACGAGCAGTACTTC
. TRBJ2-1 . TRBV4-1 CASSQGFGTSSYNEQFF TGCGCCAGCAGCCAAGGGTTTGGGACTTCTTCCTACAATGAGCAGTTCTTC
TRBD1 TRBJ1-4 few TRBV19 CASRNLRTGINEKLFF TGTGCCAGTAGGAACTTACGGACAGGGATTAATGAAAAACTGTTTTTT
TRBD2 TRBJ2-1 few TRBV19 CASSWEAGGTYNEQFF TGTGCCAGTAGTTGGGAGGCGGGAGGGACCTACAATGAGCAGTTCTTC
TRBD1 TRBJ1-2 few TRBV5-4 CASSWGGTGDGYTF TGTGCCAGCAGCTGGGGAGGGACAGGGGATGGCTACACCTTC
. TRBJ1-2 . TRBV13 CASSLPGTDRRGYTF TGTGCCAGCAGTCTACCTGGAACAGACCGTCGTGGCTACACCTTC
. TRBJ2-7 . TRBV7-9 CASSSGPTGYEQYF TGTGCCAGCAGCTCGGGCCCCACAGGGTACGAGCAGTACTTC
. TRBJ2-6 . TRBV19 CASSIDAGLLWANVLTF TGTGCCAGTAGTATAGATGCAGGGCTACTCTGGGCCAACGTCCTGACTTTC
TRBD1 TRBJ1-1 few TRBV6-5 CASSYLDRGNTEAFF TGTGCCAGCAGTTACTTGGACAGGGGGAACACTGAAGCTTTCTTT
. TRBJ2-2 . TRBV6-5 CASSYSLATGQELFF TGTGCCAGCAGTTACAGCTTAGCGACGGGCCAGGAGCTGTTTTTT
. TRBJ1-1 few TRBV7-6 CASSLDSSGMNTEAFF TGTGCCAGCAGCTTAGATTCTTCAGGGATGAACACTGAAGCTTTCTTT
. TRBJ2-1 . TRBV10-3 CAISEPPDRPSYNEQFF TGTGCCATCAGTGAGCCGCCGGACAGACCCTCCTACAATGAGCAGTTCTTC
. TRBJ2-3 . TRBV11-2 CASSLRDTSTF TGTGCCAGCAGCCTCCGGGACACCTCTACCTTT
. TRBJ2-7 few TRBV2 CASSEGHEQYF TGTGCCAGCAGTGAGGGCCACGAGCAGTACTTC
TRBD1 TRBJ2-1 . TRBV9 CASSVTPFTGAEQFF TGTGCCAGCAGCGTGACCCCCTTCACAGGGGCCGAGCAGTTCTTC
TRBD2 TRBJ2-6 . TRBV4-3 CASSQVPAGDTGANVLTF TGCGCCAGCAGCCAAGTCCCAGCGGGGGATACTGGGGCCAACGTCCTGACTTTC
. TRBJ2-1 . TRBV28 CASSFLDDRDNEQFF TGTGCCAGCAGTTTCTTAGACGACAGAGACAATGAGCAGTTCTTC
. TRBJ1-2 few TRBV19 CASSILGGGLYTF TGTGCCAGTAGTATCTTGGGGGGAGGTCTCTACACCTTC
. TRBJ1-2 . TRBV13 CASSSEQGRWGYTF TGTGCCAGCAGCTCGGAGCAGGGGCGCTGGGGCTACACCTTC
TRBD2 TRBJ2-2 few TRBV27 CASSLELAGGELFF TGTGCCAGCAGTTTAGAGCTAGCGGGAGGCGAGCTGTTTTTT
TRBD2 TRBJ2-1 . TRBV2 CASGAVAGDNEQFF TGTGCCAGCGGTGCCGTAGCGGGGGACAATGAGCAGTTCTTC
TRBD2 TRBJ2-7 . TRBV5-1 CASSLQREVYEQYF TGCGCCAGCAGCCTCCAGCGGGAGGTCTACGAGCAGTACTTC
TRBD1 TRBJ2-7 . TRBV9 CASSLDSGTGKYEQYF TGTGCCAGCAGCCTAGACTCCGGGACAGGGAAGTACGAGCAGTACTTC
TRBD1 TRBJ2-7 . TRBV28 CASSLYGTGGYYEQYF TGTGCCAGCAGTTTATACGGGACAGGGGGCTATTACGAGCAGTACTTC
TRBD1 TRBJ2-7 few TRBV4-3 CASSQDLRQGVSYEQYF TGCGCCAGCAGCCAAGATCTCCGACAGGGGGTTTCCTACGAGCAGTACTTC